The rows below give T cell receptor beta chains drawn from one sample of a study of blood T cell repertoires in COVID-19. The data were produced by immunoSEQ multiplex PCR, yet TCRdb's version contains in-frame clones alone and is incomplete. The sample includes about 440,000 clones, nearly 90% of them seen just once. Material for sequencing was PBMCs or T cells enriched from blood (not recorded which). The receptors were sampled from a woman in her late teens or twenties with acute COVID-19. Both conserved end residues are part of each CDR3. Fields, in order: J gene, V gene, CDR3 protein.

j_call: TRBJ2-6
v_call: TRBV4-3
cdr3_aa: CASSQERTSGANVLTF

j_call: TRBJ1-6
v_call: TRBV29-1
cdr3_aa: CSVAAGYGSPLHF

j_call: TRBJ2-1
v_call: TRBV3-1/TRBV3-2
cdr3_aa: CASSQQAGAYNEQFF

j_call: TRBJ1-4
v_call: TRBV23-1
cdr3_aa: CASSQIIYGWNEKLFF

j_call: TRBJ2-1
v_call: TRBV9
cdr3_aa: CASSVEGVYNEQFF

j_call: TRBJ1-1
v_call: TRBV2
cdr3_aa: CADTGAAFDTEAFF

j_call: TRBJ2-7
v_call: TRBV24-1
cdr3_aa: CAGRDRGLIYEQYF

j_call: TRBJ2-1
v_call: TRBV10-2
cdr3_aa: CASGTSGYNEQFF

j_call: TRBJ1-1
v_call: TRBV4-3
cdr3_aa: CASSQVTGGNTEAFF

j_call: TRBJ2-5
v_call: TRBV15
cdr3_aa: CATSRGLLETQYF

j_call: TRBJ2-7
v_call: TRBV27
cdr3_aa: CASSHRGGTYEQYF

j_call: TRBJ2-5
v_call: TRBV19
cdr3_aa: CASQMGQGVGETQYF

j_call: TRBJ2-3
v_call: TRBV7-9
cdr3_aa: CASSLSAGGGTDTQYF

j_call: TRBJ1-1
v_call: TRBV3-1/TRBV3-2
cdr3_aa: CASSPTGWGGMNTEAFF

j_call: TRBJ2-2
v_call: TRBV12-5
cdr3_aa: CASGLSAGNTGELFF

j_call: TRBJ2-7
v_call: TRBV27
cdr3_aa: CASRYQYRTGAYEQYF

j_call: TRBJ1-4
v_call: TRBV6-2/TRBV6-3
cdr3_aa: CASSSDPEEEKLFF

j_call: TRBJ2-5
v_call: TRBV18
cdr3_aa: CASSPKEVVVNKETQYF

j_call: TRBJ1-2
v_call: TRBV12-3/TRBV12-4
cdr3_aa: CASSLEQTGYTF

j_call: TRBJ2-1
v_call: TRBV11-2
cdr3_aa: CASSFTRSYNEQFF

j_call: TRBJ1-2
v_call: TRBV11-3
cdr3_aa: CASSSQGGANYGYTF

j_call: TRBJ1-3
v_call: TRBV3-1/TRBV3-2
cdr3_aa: CASSTGGAGNTIYF

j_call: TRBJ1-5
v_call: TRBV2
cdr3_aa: CASLQGQGQPQHF

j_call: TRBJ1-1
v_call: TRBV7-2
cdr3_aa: CASKSYMNTEAFF

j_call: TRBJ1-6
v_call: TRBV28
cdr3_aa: CASSLLGGNSPLHF

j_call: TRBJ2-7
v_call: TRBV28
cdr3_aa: CASGTGLYEQYF

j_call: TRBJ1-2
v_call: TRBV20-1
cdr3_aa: CSASLGYTF

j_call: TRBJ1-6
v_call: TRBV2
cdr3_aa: CASMEGSGSPLHF

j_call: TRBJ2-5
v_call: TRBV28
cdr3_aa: CASSLRGGESETQYF